The sequence of this T cell receptor beta chain was determined in a study of identical twins. In TCRdb, the 5' RACE reads were re-called with MiXCR into one record per CDR3 protein. The sample records about 240,000 distinct CDR3 sequences, about 10% being singletons. Study results and limitations: These conclusions were based on statistical analysis (cross-sectional, not following the same donors).

Notes on this clonotype: No antigen is known for it. Possible read error: a much larger clone is one base away.

The clonotype was recovered from a man aged 45 to 65 in good health. The sequencing input was memory T cells sorted from blood.

The CDR3 protein is CASSYSSGGWETQYF. The CDR3 coding sequence is TGTGCCAGCAGTTACTCTTCAGGGGGATGGGAGACCCAGTACTTC. This chain uses TRBV6-5 with TRBJ2-5; 7 positions match TRBD1. With 0 bases clipped from V and 5 bases from J, the junction kept 6 bases outside the gene matches. CDR1 and CDR2 (germline): MNHEY, SVGAGI. The CDR3 contains 15 residues.